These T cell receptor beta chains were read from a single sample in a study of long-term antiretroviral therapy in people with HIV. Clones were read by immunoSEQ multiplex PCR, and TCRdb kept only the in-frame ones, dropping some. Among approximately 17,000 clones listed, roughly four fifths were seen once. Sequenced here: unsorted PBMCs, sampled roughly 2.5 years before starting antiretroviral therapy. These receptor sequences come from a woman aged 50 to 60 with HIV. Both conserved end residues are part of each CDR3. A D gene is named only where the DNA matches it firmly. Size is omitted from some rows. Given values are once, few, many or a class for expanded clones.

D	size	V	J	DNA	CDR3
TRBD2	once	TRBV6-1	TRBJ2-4	TGTGCCAGCAGTGAAAGGTCGGGGGGGGGAGGGTCTCAGTACTTC	CASSERSGGGGSQYF
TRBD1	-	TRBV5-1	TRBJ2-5	TGCGCCAGCAGCTCCGGGACAGGGGGAGGAGAGACCCAGTACTTC	CASSSGTGGGETQYF
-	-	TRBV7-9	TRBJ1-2	TGTGCCAGCAGCTTACCCCTAGGCTATGGCTACACCTTC	CASSLPLGYGYTF
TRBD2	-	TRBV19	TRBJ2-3	TGTGCCAGTACCAATCGGGGACTAGCGGCATATAGCACAGATACGCAGTATTTT	CASTNRGLAAYSTDTQYF
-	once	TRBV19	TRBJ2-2	TGTGCCAGTAGTATAAGTCACGGCAACACCGGGGAGCTGTTTTTT	CASSISHGNTGELFF
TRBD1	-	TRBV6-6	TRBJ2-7	TGTGCCAGCAGTTACGGACAGGGAGAGGAGTCCTACGAGCAGTACTTC	CASSYGQGEESYEQYF
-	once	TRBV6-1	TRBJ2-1	TGTGCCAGCAGTGCCGGGCCTAACAATGAGCAGTTCTTC	CASSAGPNNEQFF
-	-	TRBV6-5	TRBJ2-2	TGTGCCAGCAGCGACAGCCACACCGGGGAGCTGTTTTTT	CASSDSHTGELFF
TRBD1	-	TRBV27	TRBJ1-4	TGTGCCAGCAGTAAACACAGGGGGCAAGGTAATGAAAAACTGTTTTTT	CASSKHRGQGNEKLFF
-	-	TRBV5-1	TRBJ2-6	TGCGCCAGCAGCTTGGACGGGCCTGGGGCCAACGTCCTGACTTTC	CASSLDGPGANVLTF
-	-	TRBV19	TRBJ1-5	TGTGCCAGTATCGGGGGGTCGGGCAGGAGCGGGCCCCAGCATTTT	CASIGGSGRSGPQHF
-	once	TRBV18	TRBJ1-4	TGTGCCAGCTCACCGGGGGCGAGGTTAGGTGAAAAACTGTTTTTT	CASSPGARLGEKLFF
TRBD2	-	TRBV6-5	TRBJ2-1	TGTGCCAGCAGTTACATGAGAAGCGGGGGTCACAATGAGCAGTTCTTC	CASSYMRSGGHNEQFF
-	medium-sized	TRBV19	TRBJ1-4	TGTGCCAGTAGCGTGAAGACCCTTCAAGGTGAAAAACTGTTTTTT	CASSVKTLQGEKLFF
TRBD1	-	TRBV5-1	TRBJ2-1	TGCGCCAGCAGCTTGGGGCAGGGGGCGGTGGTCGGTGAGCAGTTCTTC	CASSLGQGAVVGEQFF
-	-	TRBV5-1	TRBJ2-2	TGCGCCAGCAGCTTGGCCATCAGGGTTACCGGGGAGCTGTTTTTT	CASSLAIRVTGELFF
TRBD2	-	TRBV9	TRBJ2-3	TGTGCCAGCAGCCGAGCCCCGACGGGAGGGCCGTCGACAGATACGCAGTATTTT	CASSRAPTGGPSTDTQYF
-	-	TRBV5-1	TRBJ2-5	TGCGCCAGCAGCTCCTGGCAGGGGGGAAAGGAGACCCAGTACTTC	CASSSWQGGKETQYF
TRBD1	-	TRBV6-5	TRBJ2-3	TGTGCCAGCAGAGTACAGGGGGCGCGAGCAGATACGCAGTATTTT	CASRVQGARADTQYF
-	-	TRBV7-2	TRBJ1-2	TGTGCCGCCGGGACAACCGGCTACACCTTC	CAAGTTGYTF
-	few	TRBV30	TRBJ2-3	TGTGCCTGGAGTCGGACCGGTGACGTTGATACGCAGTATTTT	CAWSRTGDVDTQYF
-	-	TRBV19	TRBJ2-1	TGTGCCAGTAGTATAGTGGGGCAGGGCTACAATGAGCAGTTCTTC	CASSIVGQGYNEQFF
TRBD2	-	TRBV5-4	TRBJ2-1	TGTGCCAGCAGCTCCCGGACTAGCGGGGGGGGTGGTGAGCAGTTCTTC	CASSSRTSGGGGEQFF
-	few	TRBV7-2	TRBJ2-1	TGTGCCAGCAGCTTAGTCAGCTCCTACAATGAGCAGTTCTTC	CASSLVSSYNEQFF
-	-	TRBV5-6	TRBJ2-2	TGTGCCAGCAGCTTGGCAAGGAACACCGGGGAGCTGTTTTTT	CASSLARNTGELFF
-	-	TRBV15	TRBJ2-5	TGTGCCACCAGCAGACGAGACGGGGCGTCCATCCAAGAGACCCAGTACTTC	CATSRRDGASIQETQYF
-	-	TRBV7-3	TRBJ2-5	TGTGCCAGCAGCTTAACCGGCGGCAGTAAGGAGACCCAGTACTTC	CASSLTGGSKETQYF
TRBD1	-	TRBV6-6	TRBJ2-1	TGTGCCAGCAGGACGGGACAGGGATACAATGAGCAGTTCTTC	CASRTGQGYNEQFF
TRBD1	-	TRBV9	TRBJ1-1	TGTGCCAGCAGCGTAGGCCCTGGGACAGGGCGAACTGAAGCTTTCTTT	CASSVGPGTGRTEAFF
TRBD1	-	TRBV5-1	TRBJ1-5	TGCGCCAGCAGCTCCGGACAGGGGGATCAGCCCCAGCATTTT	CASSSGQGDQPQHF
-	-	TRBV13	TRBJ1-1	TGTGCCAGCAGCTCCATTCGGGGGGCTGAAGCTTTCTTT	CASSSIRGAEAFF
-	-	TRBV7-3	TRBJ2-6	TGTGCCAGCAGCTCAAACAGGGATCTCTCTGGGGCCAACGTCCTGACTTTC	CASSSNRDLSGANVLTF
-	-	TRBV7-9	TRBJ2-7	TGTGCCAGCGCCGGGCTTCTTTCCTACGAGCAGTACTTC	CASAGLLSYEQYF
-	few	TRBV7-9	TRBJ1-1	TGTGCCAGCAGCTTAGCGGGCAGCCAATATAACACTGAAGCTTTCTTT	CASSLAGSQYNTEAFF
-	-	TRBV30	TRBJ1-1	TGTGCCTGGAGTAATTCGTTCTCCCTTACGAACACTGAAGCTTTCTTT	CAWSNSFSLTNTEAFF